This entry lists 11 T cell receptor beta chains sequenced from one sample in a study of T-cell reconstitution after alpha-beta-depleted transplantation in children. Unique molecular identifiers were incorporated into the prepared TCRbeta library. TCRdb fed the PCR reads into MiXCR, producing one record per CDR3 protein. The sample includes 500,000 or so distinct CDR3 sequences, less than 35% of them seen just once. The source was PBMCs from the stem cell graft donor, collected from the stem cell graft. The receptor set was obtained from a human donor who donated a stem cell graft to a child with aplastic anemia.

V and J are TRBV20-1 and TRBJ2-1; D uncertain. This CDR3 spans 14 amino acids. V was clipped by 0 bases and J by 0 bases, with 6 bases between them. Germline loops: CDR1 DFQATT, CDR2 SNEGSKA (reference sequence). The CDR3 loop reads CSAREVSSYNEQFF. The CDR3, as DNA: TGCAGTGCTAGAGAAGTCTCCTCCTACAATGAGCAGTTCTTC.

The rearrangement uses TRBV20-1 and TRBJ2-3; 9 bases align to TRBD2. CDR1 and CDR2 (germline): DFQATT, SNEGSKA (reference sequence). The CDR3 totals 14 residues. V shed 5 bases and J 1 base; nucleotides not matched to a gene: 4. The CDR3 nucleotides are TGCAGTGCTCTTCGGACTAGCGGCACAGATACGCAGTATTTT. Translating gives CSALRTSGTDTQYF.

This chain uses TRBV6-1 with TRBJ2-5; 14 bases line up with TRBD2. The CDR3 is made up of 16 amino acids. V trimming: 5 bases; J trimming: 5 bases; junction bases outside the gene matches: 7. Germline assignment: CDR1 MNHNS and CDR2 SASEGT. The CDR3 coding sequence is TGTGCCAGCAGTCGGACTAGCGGGAGGTCGTGGGAGACCCAGTACTTC. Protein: CASSRTSGRSWETQYF.

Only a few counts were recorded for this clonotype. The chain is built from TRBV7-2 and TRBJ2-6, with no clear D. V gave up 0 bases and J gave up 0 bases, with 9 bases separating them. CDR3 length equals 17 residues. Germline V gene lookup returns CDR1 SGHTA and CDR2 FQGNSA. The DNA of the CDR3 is TGTGCCAGCAGCTTAGCAGGTCTCGACTCTGGGGCCAACGTCCTGACTTTC. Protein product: CASSLAGLDSGANVLTF.

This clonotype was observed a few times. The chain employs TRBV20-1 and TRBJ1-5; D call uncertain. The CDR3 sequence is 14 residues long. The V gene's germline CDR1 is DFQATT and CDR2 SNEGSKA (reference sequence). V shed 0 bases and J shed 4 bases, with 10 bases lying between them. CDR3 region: CSARDHTGNQPQHF. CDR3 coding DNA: TGCAGTGCTAGAGATCATACTGGGAATCAGCCCCAGCATTTT.

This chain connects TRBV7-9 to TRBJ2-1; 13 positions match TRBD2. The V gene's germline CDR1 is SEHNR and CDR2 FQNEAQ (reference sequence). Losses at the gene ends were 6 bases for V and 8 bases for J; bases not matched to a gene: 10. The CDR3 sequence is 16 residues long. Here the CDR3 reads CASSIEGLAGVHEQFF. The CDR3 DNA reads TGTGCCAGCAGTATAGAAGGACTAGCGGGAGTACATGAGCAGTTCTTC.

Here the CDR3 reads CASSQDRGDRASPLHF. CDR3 in DNA: TGCGCCAGCAGCCAAGATCGGGGGGACAGGGCGTCACCCCTCCACTTT. The V and J genes are TRBV4-3 and TRBJ1-6; 9 nucleotides align to TRBD1. CDR3 size: 16 residues. V was pared by 0 bases and J by 10 bases, with 7 bases of the junction left unmatched. The germline gives CDR1 LGHNA, CDR2 YSLEER.

The CDR3 loop is CASSLGDRNEKLFF. The CDR3 DNA is TGCGCCAGCAGCTTGGGGGACCGGAATGAAAAACTGTTTTTT. The chain combines TRBV5-1 with TRBJ1-4; tentative D call: TRBD1 (5 bases). Germline V gives CDR1 SGHRS, CDR2 YFSETQ. Trimming took off 0 bases at V and 5 bases at J, with 8 bases between the two ends. The CDR3 totals 14 residues.

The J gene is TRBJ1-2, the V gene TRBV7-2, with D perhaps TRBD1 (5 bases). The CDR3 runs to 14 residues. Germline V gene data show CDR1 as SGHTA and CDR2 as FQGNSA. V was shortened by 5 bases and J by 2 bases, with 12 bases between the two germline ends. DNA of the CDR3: TGTGCCAGCAGCCTTGACAGCACCAACTATGGCTACACCTTC. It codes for CASSLDSTNYGYTF.

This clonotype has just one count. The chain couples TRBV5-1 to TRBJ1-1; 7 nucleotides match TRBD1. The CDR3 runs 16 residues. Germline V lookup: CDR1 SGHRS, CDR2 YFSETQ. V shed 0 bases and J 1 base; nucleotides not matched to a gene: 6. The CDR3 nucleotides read TGCGCCAGCAGCTTGGAGGGGGCAGGGAGGAACACTGAAGCTTTCTTT. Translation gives CASSLEGAGRNTEAFF.

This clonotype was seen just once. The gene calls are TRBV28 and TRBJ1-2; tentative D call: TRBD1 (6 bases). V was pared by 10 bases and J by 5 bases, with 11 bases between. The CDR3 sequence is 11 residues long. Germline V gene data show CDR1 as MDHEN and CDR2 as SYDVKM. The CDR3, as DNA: TGTGCCACCACACAGGGATATGGCTACACCTTC. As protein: CATTQGYGYTF.